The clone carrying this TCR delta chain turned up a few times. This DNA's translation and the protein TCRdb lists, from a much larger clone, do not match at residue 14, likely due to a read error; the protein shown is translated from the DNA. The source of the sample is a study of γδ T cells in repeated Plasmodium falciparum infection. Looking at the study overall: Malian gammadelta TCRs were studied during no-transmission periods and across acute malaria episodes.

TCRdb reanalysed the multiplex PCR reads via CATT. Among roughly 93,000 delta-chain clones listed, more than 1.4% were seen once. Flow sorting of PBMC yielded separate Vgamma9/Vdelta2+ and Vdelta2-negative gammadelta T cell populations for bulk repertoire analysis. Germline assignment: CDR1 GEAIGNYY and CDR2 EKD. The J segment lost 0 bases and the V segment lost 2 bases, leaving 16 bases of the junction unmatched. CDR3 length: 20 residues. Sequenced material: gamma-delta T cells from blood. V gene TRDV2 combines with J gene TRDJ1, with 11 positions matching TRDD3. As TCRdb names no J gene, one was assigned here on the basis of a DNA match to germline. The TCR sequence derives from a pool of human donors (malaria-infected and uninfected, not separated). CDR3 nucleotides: TGTGCCTGTGACAAACCTTCCTACTGGGGGATAGAGAGGCACACCGATAAACTCATCTTT. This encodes CACDKPSYWGIERHTDKLIF.